These 18 T cell receptor beta chains came from one sample sequenced in a study of blood T cells in healthy people across ages. With a J-beta primer mix and a sample-barcoded 5' primer, a second PCR ran about 7 to 12 cycles. In TCRdb, the 5' RACE reads were re-called with MiXCR into one record per CDR3 protein. The sample lists 700,000 to 950,000 distinct CDR3 sequences, roughly 50% occurring once. Sample: blood. The receptors were gathered from a man aged 30-40 years in good health.

The chain's CDR3 is CASKPSMNTEAFF. The CDR3 DNA sequence: TGTGCCAGCAAGCCGAGCATGAACACTGAAGCTTTCTTT. The chain is built from TRBV6-5 and TRBJ1-1; D not certain. V lost 7 bases and J 0 bases, leaving 9 bases between the germline ends. The length of the CDR3 is 13 residues. Germline CDR1 MNHEY, CDR2 SVGAGI.

V and J are TRBV6-2 or TRBV6-3 and TRBJ2-1; D is uncertain. The CDR3 extends over 11 amino acids. V lost 2 bases, J lost 11 bases, and 7 bases lay in between. The germline CDR1 and CDR2 sequences are MNHEY and SVGEGT. The CDR3 spells CASSYRQQQFF. Written as DNA, the CDR3 is TGTGCCAGCAGTTACAGACAACAGCAGTTCTTC.

This clonotype was seen a handful of times. The rearrangement uses TRBV4-2 and TRBJ1-2; D is possibly TRBD1 (5 bases). Germline V CDR1 and CDR2: LGHNA, YNFKEQ. Trimming removed 2 bases from V and 6 bases from J, with 13 bases in between. This CDR3 has 14 amino acids. CDR3 sequence: CASSQQGLGNGYTF. The CDR3 nucleotides are TGTGCCAGCAGCCAACAGGGTTTGGGGAATGGCTACACCTTC.

The V gene is TRBV6-2 or TRBV6-3, the J gene TRBJ2-1; 9 bases match TRBD2. The germline CDR1 and CDR2 sequences are MNHEY and SVGEGT. J was trimmed by 7 bases and V by 8 bases; bases with no gene match: 12. This CDR3 region has 15 residues. In DNA form, the CDR3 reads TGTGCCAGCGGCCCAGCGGGAGGCCGACTGAATGAGCAGTTCTTC. Translation gives CASGPAGGRLNEQFF.

The chain has TRBV7-2 and TRBJ1-6, with 7 bases lining up with TRBD1. V trimming: 1 base; J trimming: 6 bases; junction bases outside the gene matches: 0. CDR1 and CDR2 from the germline V gene are SGHTA and FQGNSA. There are 14 residues in the CDR3. This CDR3 reads CASSLDRGNSPLHF. In nucleotides, the CDR3 is TGTGCCAGCAGCTTAGACAGGGGTAATTCACCCCTCCACTTT.

Turning to this clonotype: A read error may be the cause here, since a much bigger clone is one base away. The chain carries TRBV10-3 and TRBJ2-5; either TRBD1 or TRBD2 may fit D (6 bases each). The CDR3 contains 17 residues. Germline V gives CDR1 ENHRY, CDR2 SYGVKD. Trimming took off 2 bases at V and 11 bases at J, with 27 bases between the two ends. CDR3 DNA sequence: TGTGCCATCAGTGAGCCCTCTCTCGGAGGGGGTGACAATGAGCAGTACTTC. Amino acid sequence: CAISEPSLGGGDNEQYF.

The chain employs TRBV29-1 and TRBJ2-1; 7 bases map to TRBD2. CDR1 SQVTM and CDR2 ANQGSEA come from the germline V gene. The CDR3 has 15 residues. Trimming took 3 bases from V and 3 from J; bases not matched to a gene: 8. CDR3 DNA: TGCAGCGTTGATTCTAGGCGGGAGAACTACAATGAGCAGTTCTTC. It encodes CSVDSRRENYNEQFF.

This clonotype has just a few counts. The chain is built from TRBV10-3 and TRBJ2-7, with 7 bases fitting TRBD1. V shed 6 bases and J 3 bases; nucleotides not matched to a gene: 5. This CDR3 region has 13 residues. Germline V gene lookup returns CDR1 ENHRY and CDR2 SYGVKD. CDR3 in amino acids: CAISTGQLYEQYF. The CDR3 region has the DNA TGTGCCATCAGCACGGGACAGCTCTACGAGCAGTACTTC.

The chain links TRBV27 to TRBJ2-5; D unresolved. CDR1 is MNHEY and CDR2 is SMNVEV in the germline V gene (reference sequence). There are 11 residues in the CDR3. Deletions cut 7 bases from V and 6 bases from J, with 9 bases between. The CDR3 nucleotides are TGTGCCAGCAAGGGCTGGCAGACCCAGTACTTC. It translates to CASKGWQTQYF.

This clonotype turned up a few times. The chain links TRBV7-9 to TRBJ1-5, with TRBD1 as a possible D gene (5 bases). V lost 5 bases, J lost 9 bases, and 20 bases lay in between. Germline CDR1 SEHNR, CDR2 FQNEAQ (reference sequence). CDR3 length equals 15 residues. The CDR3 DNA reads as TGTGCCAGCAGCCCCGGGGACCATAATAATGGGCCCCAGCATTTT. Protein sequence: CASSPGDHNNGPQHF.

This chain connects TRBV11-2 to TRBJ2-5; 11 bases align to TRBD2. The CDR3 is 18 residues long. V lost 1 base and J lost 11; bases outside the gene matches: 18. Germline loops: CDR1 SGHAT, CDR2 FQNNGV. Here the CDR3 DNA reads TGTGCCAGCAGCTTAGGAGGTCTAGCGGGGGGAAGGGGCAATGAGCAGTACTTC. Protein product: CASSLGGLAGGRGNEQYF.

This chain uses TRBV29-1 with TRBJ2-3; weak D call: TRBD2 (5 bases). CDR1 SQVTM and CDR2 ANQGSEA come from the germline V gene. The CDR3 sequence is 12 residues long. V was clipped by 5 bases and J by 5 bases, with 11 bases between them. In DNA form, the CDR3 reads TGCAGCGTTTGGACTTCACGAGATACGCAGTATTTT. It encodes CSVWTSRDTQYF.

The chain employs TRBV7-2 and TRBJ1-1; possibly TRBD1 for D (5 bases). CDR1 and CDR2 from the germline V gene are SGHTA and FQGNSA. The CDR3 is 13 amino acids. V dropped 4 bases and J dropped 8 bases, with 14 bases sitting between them. The CDR3 protein is CASSSQGGVEAFF. The CDR3 DNA follows: TGTGCCAGCAGCTCCCAGGGAGGGGTCGAAGCTTTCTTT.

The V call is TRBV20-1, the J call TRBJ1-2; 9 bases map to TRBD1. V shed 5 bases and J 4 bases; nucleotides not matched to a gene: 8. CDR1 is DFQATT, CDR2 SNEGSKA, per germline (reference sequence). The CDR3 runs to 14 residues. The CDR3 DNA reads TGCAGTGCTGTCAGACAGGGGGGAATCTATGGCTACACCTTC. Translating gives CSAVRQGGIYGYTF.

As regards this clonotype: A read error may be the cause here, since a much bigger clone is one base away. This chain uses TRBV10-3 with TRBJ2-3; D is unresolved. Germline CDR1 and CDR2: ENHRY and SYGVKD. The CDR3 covers 15 residues. Deletions cut 4 bases from V and 3 bases from J, with 14 bases between. This CDR3 is CAISGVAVATDTQYF. The CDR3 bases are TGTGCCATCAGTGGCGTAGCCGTTGCGACAGATACGCAGTATTTT.

This clonotype was found a few times. The rearrangement joins TRBV7-2 to TRBJ1-5; D possibly corresponds to TRBD1 (5 bases). V was shortened by 1 base and J by 2 bases, with 12 bases between the two germline ends. CDR1 is SGHTA, CDR2 FQGNSA, per germline. This CDR3 has 16 residues. CDR3 residues: CASSLVSGWGNQPQHF. The CDR3 DNA follows: TGTGCCAGCAGCTTAGTATCAGGGTGGGGCAATCAGCCCCAGCATTTT.

A few counts support this clonotype. The CDR3 loop is CSALRGTKNIQYF. Here the CDR3 DNA reads TGCAGTGCTTTGAGGGGAACCAAAAACATTCAGTACTTC. The chain combines TRBV20-1 with TRBJ2-7; the D call may be TRBD1 or TRBD2 (5 bases each). The J call may be incorrect, as the DNA end agrees better with TRBJ2-4. The CDR3 has 13 amino acids. Germline CDR1 is DFQATT and CDR2 is SNEGSKA (reference sequence).

This clonotype was recorded a few times. The rearrangement uses TRBV10-3 and TRBJ2-7; D is perhaps TRBD2 (6 bases). The germline V and J ends were trimmed by 0 bases and 5 bases, with 14 bases remaining between them. Germline CDR1 reads ENHRY; CDR2 reads SYGVKD. The CDR3 has 15 residues. The CDR3 bases are TGTGCCATCAGTGAGTCGGGGGGTATCACCGACGAGCAGTACTTC. Its translation is CAISESGGITDEQYF.